These T cell receptor beta chains were read from a single sample in a study of T cells after somatic rescue of genetic block. The assay was immunoSEQ multiplex PCR, and TCRdb's table has in-frame clones only and misses some. The sample shows around 10,000 clones, about 74% of them seen only once. Sequencing used peripheral blood mononuclear cells (PBMCs). These receptors came from a boy younger than 18. Both conserved end residues are part of each CDR3. A D gene is named only where the DNA matches it firmly. The size field is filled for only some rows; it gives once, few, many or a size class.

J gene,V gene,clone size,D gene,CDR3 protein,CDR3 DNA
TRBJ1-1,TRBV27,once,TRBD1,CASSLWDRNTEAFF,TGTGCCAGCAGTTTATGGGACAGGAACACTGAAGCTTTCTTT
TRBJ2-3,TRBV7-9,once,NA,CASGFPSGLPTDTQYF,TGTGCCAGCGGATTTCCCTCGGGACTCCCCACAGATACGCAGTATTTT
TRBJ1-2,TRBV5-1,medium-sized,NA,CASSLAQLNYGYTF,TGCGCCAGCAGCTTGGCTCAGCTTAACTATGGCTACACCTTC
TRBJ1-3,TRBV5-1,NA,TRBD1,CASSPDRGGGNTIYF,TGCGCCAGCAGCCCAGACAGGGGCGGTGGAAACACCATATATTTT
TRBJ2-7,TRBV25-1,NA,NA,CASREVRGDPFYEQYF,TGTGCCAGCAGGGAAGTCCGCGGAGATCCATTTTACGAGCAGTACTTC
TRBJ2-7,TRBV7-8,NA,TRBD2,CASSSGLGSYEQYF,TGTGCCAGCAGCTCAGGACTAGGGAGCTACGAGCAGTACTTC
TRBJ1-3,TRBV6-5,NA,NA,CASSSPRTTSGNTIYF,TGTGCCAGCAGTTCCCCTCGGACGACCTCTGGAAACACCATATATTTT
TRBJ1-2,TRBV7-9,NA,NA,CASSLALGGTYGYTF,TGTGCCAGCAGCTTAGCTCTAGGGGGAACCTATGGCTACACCTTC
TRBJ2-2,TRBV5-1,NA,TRBD2,CASSLASLAGAGELFF,TGCGCCAGCAGCTTGGCCTCACTAGCGGGGGCCGGGGAGCTGTTTTTT
TRBJ2-7,TRBV6-5,few,TRBD2,CASRPREGSGYEQYF,TGTGCCAGCAGACCCCGGGAGGGCTCGGGATACGAGCAGTACTTC
TRBJ2-7,TRBV6-6,NA,NA,CASSYSYGSSYEQYF,TGTGCCAGCAGTTACTCGTACGGGAGCTCCTACGAGCAGTACTTC
TRBJ1-1,TRBV19,NA,NA,CASSTGHFSTEAFF,TGTGCCAGTAGTACCGGACATTTTAGCACTGAAGCTTTCTTT